This is a list of T cell receptor beta chains from one sample in a study of blood T cell repertoires in COVID-19. TCRdb keeps only in-frame clones here, not all; method: immunoSEQ multiplex PCR. The table records around 130,000 clones, 80% to 90% of them present only once. The sample was peripheral blood. These receptors all come from a human donor in a cohort sampled during active COVID-19. CDR3s include the opening cysteine and the closing phenylalanine or tryptophan. The order of the fields is CDR3 DNA, CDR3 protein, V gene, J gene, D gene, clone size. D genes are given only for firm matches. Not every row has a clone size; where given, it reads once, few, many or a size class.

cdr3_nt: TGTGCCAGCACCTGGGCGGACAGCGGGGTTTCTGGCTACACCTTC
cdr3_aa: CASTWADSGVSGYTF
v_call: TRBV6-6
j_call: TRBJ1-2
d_call: .
clone_size: .

cdr3_nt: TGTGCCAGCAGTGTGGACAGGGGGGGAATTTACGAGCAGTACTTC
cdr3_aa: CASSVDRGGIYEQYF
v_call: TRBV2
j_call: TRBJ2-7
d_call: TRBD1
clone_size: .

cdr3_nt: TGTGCCAGCAGGGCGCGGGTCGACGAAGCTTTCTTT
cdr3_aa: CASRARVDEAFF
v_call: TRBV11-2
j_call: TRBJ1-1
d_call: .
clone_size: .

cdr3_nt: TGTGCCAGCAGCACTAGACTAGCGGGCACCGGGGAGCTGTTTTTT
cdr3_aa: CASSTRLAGTGELFF
v_call: TRBV3-1/TRBV3-2
j_call: TRBJ2-2
d_call: TRBD2
clone_size: .

cdr3_nt: TGTGCCAGCAGCAACAGGGCTCCGAACACTGAAGCTTTCTTT
cdr3_aa: CASSNRAPNTEAFF
v_call: TRBV13
j_call: TRBJ1-1
d_call: .
clone_size: .

cdr3_nt: TGTGCCAGCACTCGGAGGGACTACGAGCAGTACTTC
cdr3_aa: CASTRRDYEQYF
v_call: TRBV6-5
j_call: TRBJ2-7
d_call: .
clone_size: .

cdr3_nt: TGTGCCATCAGTGGCGGGGGGACACTTAACACCGGGGAGCTGTTTTTT
cdr3_aa: CAISGGGTLNTGELFF
v_call: TRBV10-3
j_call: TRBJ2-2
d_call: TRBD2
clone_size: .

cdr3_nt: TGTGCCAGCAGTGACAGGGCTCGAAATCAGCCCCAGCATTTT
cdr3_aa: CASSDRARNQPQHF
v_call: TRBV6-1
j_call: TRBJ1-5
d_call: .
clone_size: .

cdr3_nt: TGTGCCAGCGCAGGGTACGGGGAGCTGTTTTTT
cdr3_aa: CASAGYGELFF
v_call: TRBV9
j_call: TRBJ2-2
d_call: .
clone_size: .

cdr3_nt: TGTGCCAGCAGTGAGTTCTCGGGAACTGAAGCTTTCTTT
cdr3_aa: CASSEFSGTEAFF
v_call: TRBV6-1
j_call: TRBJ1-1
d_call: .
clone_size: .

cdr3_nt: TGTGCCAGCAGCGTCAGCGGGACATATACCACTGAAGCTTTCTTT
cdr3_aa: CASSVSGTYTTEAFF
v_call: TRBV7-8
j_call: TRBJ1-1
d_call: .
clone_size: .

cdr3_nt: TGTGCCAGTAGTTCCGGACAGAGAAACACCATATATTTT
cdr3_aa: CASSSGQRNTIYF
v_call: TRBV19
j_call: TRBJ1-3
d_call: .
clone_size: .

cdr3_nt: TGTGCCAGCAGTGCCCGGGACAATAATAGCAATCAGCCCCAGCATTTT
cdr3_aa: CASSARDNNSNQPQHF
v_call: TRBV6-1
j_call: TRBJ1-5
d_call: .
clone_size: .

cdr3_nt: TGTGCCAGCAGCGTGACAGGGCCCAACTATGGCTACACCTTC
cdr3_aa: CASSVTGPNYGYTF
v_call: TRBV7-9
j_call: TRBJ1-2
d_call: TRBD1
clone_size: .

cdr3_nt: TGTGCCAGCAGCCGGGCGGGGGGCGCGTGGTACGAGCAGTACTTC
cdr3_aa: CASSRAGGAWYEQYF
v_call: TRBV5-6
j_call: TRBJ2-7
d_call: TRBD2
clone_size: .

cdr3_nt: TGTGCCAGCAGCACTAGTGAGACCCAGTACTTC
cdr3_aa: CASSTSETQYF
v_call: TRBV7-9
j_call: TRBJ2-5
d_call: .
clone_size: .

cdr3_nt: TGCGCCAGCAGCTTAAATCAGGATTACGAGCAGTACTTC
cdr3_aa: CASSLNQDYEQYF
v_call: TRBV5-1
j_call: TRBJ2-7
d_call: .
clone_size: .

cdr3_nt: TGTGCCTGGAGTGTACAAGCGGGGGGGCCCTCCTACAATGAGCAGTTCTTC
cdr3_aa: CAWSVQAGGPSYNEQFF
v_call: TRBV30
j_call: TRBJ2-1
d_call: TRBD2
clone_size: .

cdr3_nt: TGTGCCAGCAGCTTAAACGATGCGGGGGGTAGCACAGATACGCAGTATTTT
cdr3_aa: CASSLNDAGGSTDTQYF
v_call: TRBV7-3
j_call: TRBJ2-3
d_call: TRBD2
clone_size: .

cdr3_nt: TGTGCTAGTGGTTTGGCGGCTCAGGGGGTCCGTGGCTACACCTTC
cdr3_aa: CASGLAAQGVRGYTF
v_call: TRBV12-5
j_call: TRBJ1-2
d_call: TRBD1
clone_size: once

cdr3_nt: TGTGCCAGCAGCCGTACAGGGGAGAGGGCCCTCCACTTT
cdr3_aa: CASSRTGERALHF
v_call: TRBV5-4
j_call: TRBJ1-6
d_call: TRBD1
clone_size: .

cdr3_nt: TGTGCCAGCAGTTACAACAGCTGGAACACTGAAGCTTTCTTT
cdr3_aa: CASSYNSWNTEAFF
v_call: TRBV6-2/TRBV6-3
j_call: TRBJ1-1
d_call: .
clone_size: .

cdr3_nt: TGTGCCAGCAGCTCCCGTGTCGTCGGAAACACCATATATTTT
cdr3_aa: CASSSRVVGNTIYF
v_call: TRBV9
j_call: TRBJ1-3
d_call: .
clone_size: .

cdr3_nt: TGTGCCAGCAGTCCTTTAGCGGGGTGGGAGCAGTTCTTC
cdr3_aa: CASSPLAGWEQFF
v_call: TRBV3-1/TRBV3-2
j_call: TRBJ2-1
d_call: TRBD2
clone_size: .

cdr3_nt: TGTGCCAGCAGTCTCTATACACCGGGACAGGGGGCCGGGGAGCTGTTTTTT
cdr3_aa: CASSLYTPGQGAGELFF
v_call: TRBV28
j_call: TRBJ2-2
d_call: TRBD1
clone_size: .

cdr3_nt: TGCGCCAGCAGCCAAGAATTCCTAGCGGGGGGCACAGATACGCAGTATTTT
cdr3_aa: CASSQEFLAGGTDTQYF
v_call: TRBV4-1
j_call: TRBJ2-3
d_call: TRBD2
clone_size: .

cdr3_nt: TGTGCCAGCAGCCTAAACAGGGGATCCTACGAGCAGTACTTC
cdr3_aa: CASSLNRGSYEQYF
v_call: TRBV3-1/TRBV3-2
j_call: TRBJ2-7
d_call: TRBD1
clone_size: .

cdr3_nt: TGTGCCAGCAGTTATCTGCGGGGGGGCGGGAAAGAGACCCAGTACTTC
cdr3_aa: CASSYLRGGGKETQYF
v_call: TRBV6-5
j_call: TRBJ2-5
d_call: TRBD2
clone_size: .

cdr3_nt: TGTGCCAGCAGGGCAGCGGGCACTGAAGCTTTCTTT
cdr3_aa: CASRAAGTEAFF
v_call: TRBV6-5
j_call: TRBJ1-1
d_call: .
clone_size: .

cdr3_nt: TGTGCCAGCACCAGGGACAGGTACAATGAGCAGTTCTTC
cdr3_aa: CASTRDRYNEQFF
v_call: TRBV18
j_call: TRBJ2-1
d_call: TRBD1
clone_size: few

cdr3_nt: TGTGCCAGCAGTTTCCTGGGACAGGCAGACGAGCAGTACTTC
cdr3_aa: CASSFLGQADEQYF
v_call: TRBV27
j_call: TRBJ2-7
d_call: TRBD1
clone_size: .

cdr3_nt: TGTGCCAGCAGCTTACTCGGACAGGGTTCCGGCTATGGCTACACCTTC
cdr3_aa: CASSLLGQGSGYGYTF
v_call: TRBV7-9
j_call: TRBJ1-2
d_call: TRBD1
clone_size: few

cdr3_nt: TGTGCCAGCAGCCACCTCGGCGGACAGAATGAAAAACTGTTTTTT
cdr3_aa: CASSHLGGQNEKLFF
v_call: TRBV4-2
j_call: TRBJ1-4
d_call: .
clone_size: .

cdr3_nt: TGTGCCAGCAGCTTGGGGGGACTAGCGGAAAGCACAGATACGCAGTATTTT
cdr3_aa: CASSLGGLAESTDTQYF
v_call: TRBV5-8
j_call: TRBJ2-3
d_call: TRBD2
clone_size: .

cdr3_nt: TGTGCCAGCAGCCAACAGACAGGGGTTGACGGAAACACCATATATTTT
cdr3_aa: CASSQQTGVDGNTIYF
v_call: TRBV3-1/TRBV3-2
j_call: TRBJ1-3
d_call: TRBD1
clone_size: .

cdr3_nt: TGCGCCAGCAGCACGCCGGGGGGAAGGGGCTACACCTTC
cdr3_aa: CASSTPGGRGYTF
v_call: TRBV5-1
j_call: TRBJ1-2
d_call: .
clone_size: .

cdr3_nt: TGTGCCAGCAGTGAAGAGGTCAGGGGCCCTAATGAAAAACTGTTTTTT
cdr3_aa: CASSEEVRGPNEKLFF
v_call: TRBV6-1
j_call: TRBJ1-4
d_call: .
clone_size: .

cdr3_nt: TGCGCCAGCAGCCAAGGCGGACTTCCACGTCACATTCAGTACTTC
cdr3_aa: CASSQGGLPRHIQYF
v_call: TRBV4-1
j_call: TRBJ2-4
d_call: .
clone_size: .

cdr3_nt: TGCGCCAGCAGCCAAGTAATGGCAGGACAGATGAACACTGAAGCTTTCTTT
cdr3_aa: CASSQVMAGQMNTEAFF
v_call: TRBV4-1
j_call: TRBJ1-1
d_call: .
clone_size: .

cdr3_nt: TGTGCCAGTAGGCCATGGACAGTCCTGAACACCGGGGAGCTGTTTTTT
cdr3_aa: CASRPWTVLNTGELFF
v_call: TRBV19
j_call: TRBJ2-2
d_call: .
clone_size: .

cdr3_nt: TGTGCCAGTGGACAGGGAGTCAATCAGCCCCAGCATTTT
cdr3_aa: CASGQGVNQPQHF
v_call: TRBV19
j_call: TRBJ1-5
d_call: TRBD1
clone_size: .

cdr3_nt: TGCGCCAGCAGCTTGGCCCCAGGGGGACTTCAGCCCCAGCATTTT
cdr3_aa: CASSLAPGGLQPQHF
v_call: TRBV5-1
j_call: TRBJ1-5
d_call: TRBD1
clone_size: .

cdr3_nt: TGTGCCAGCAGCTCGCATGAGCGGGGGGGCACAGATACGCAGTATTTT
cdr3_aa: CASSSHERGGTDTQYF
v_call: TRBV7-6
j_call: TRBJ2-3
d_call: TRBD2
clone_size: once

cdr3_nt: TGTGCCAGTAGTAAAGGGCCCACAGGCCTGGAGCTGCAGTTCTTC
cdr3_aa: CASSKGPTGLELQFF
v_call: TRBV19
j_call: TRBJ2-1
d_call: .
clone_size: once